This entry features one TCR beta chain sequence. Its specificity is not known. CDR3 length equals 15 residues. Trimming cost V 4 bases and J 6 bases, with 18 bases left between them. Germline V CDR1 and CDR2: SGHTA, FQGNSA. These data come from a study of T cells in Graves' hyperthyroidism and ophthalmopathy. Study results and limitations: In the analysis, a 13 V-J model separated ophthalmopathy from stable hyperthyroidism. Ophthalmopathy got predicted by the model a median around 6.8 months before its onset. Blood shared most expanded thyroid clonotypes above 0.001.

Using RNA transcripts as the source, TCR beta CDR3 regions were amplified. TCR CDR3 underwent first-round RT-PCR with the HTBI primer set. TCRdb reprocessed the multiplex PCR reads with MiXCR, giving one entry per CDR3 protein. The sample holds roughly 500,000 distinct CDR3 sequences, over 45% seen once. The study based diagnoses on clinical symptoms, serum thyroxine and TRAb, thyroid ultrasound and orbital computed tomography. The J gene is TRBJ1-1, the V gene TRBV7-2; D is possibly TRBD1 (5 bases). The sequenced sample was peripheral blood or thyroid tissue (not recorded which). The receptor's source is an adult woman with Graves' disease, either hyperthyroidism or ophthalmopathy (not recorded which). The CDR3 bases are TGTGCCAGCAGCTCCGCTTATGGGGGGAGCGCTGAAGCTTTCTTT. Translating gives CASSSAYGGSAEAFF.